This T cell receptor (beta chain) was sequenced during a study of beta chain features in type 1 diabetes. Study-wide findings and caveats: The study found that naive, central memory and Treg TCRB repertoires appeared more similar in patients than in healthy donors.

What was sequenced were expressed TCRB transcripts, since all of the isolated RNA had been reverse transcribed. Sequencing was performed with immunoSEQ multiplex PCR; in TCRdb, only in-frame clones are kept and a portion is missing. This table holds around 340,000 clones, around a fifth found once. A few counts support this clone. What it binds is not known. CDR3 size: 14 residues. Germline assignment: CDR1 GTSNPN and CDR2 SVGIG (reference sequence). The V and J ends lost 2 bases and 4 bases respectively, with 14 bases between them. Sequenced: naive CD4+ T cells from blood. This clonotype was sampled from a young woman in good health. The rearrangement uses TRBV30 and TRBJ1-1; a possible D gene is TRBD1 (5 bases). The CDR3 nucleotides read TGTGCCTGGAGTCCACGGGGGGAGTTCACTGAAGCTTTCTTT. Protein product: CAWSPRGEFTEAFF.